This T cell receptor (beta chain) was documented in a study of blood T cells in healthy people across ages. For the second PCR, which ran for about 7 to 12 cycles, a sample-barcoded 5' primer and a J-beta primer mix were used. One entry per CDR3 protein, called by TCRdb with MiXCR from the 5' RACE reads. The sample has some 940,000 distinct CDR3 sequences; about 27% are singletons. This clonotype occurred many times. CDR1 is SGHKS and CDR2 is YYEKEE in the germline V gene (reference sequence). This CDR3 is built from 15 residues. V trimming: 0 bases; J trimming: 8 bases; junction bases outside the gene matches: 9. This same sample was also taken into another study, of T cells of mothers and their children. From that study: Microchimeric T cell clones that persisted were not detected.

Source material: blood. The receptor was isolated from a woman between 35 and 50 years old in good health. The V and J genes are TRBV5-5 and TRBJ2-7, with TRBD1 matching 9 bases. The CDR3 spells CASSLAITGGVQQYF. CDR3 coding DNA: TGTGCCAGCAGCTTGGCCATCACAGGGGGCGTTCAGCAGTACTTC.